The next 24 T cell receptor beta chains were all read from a single sample in a study of cytotoxic CD8 clonotypes in ibrutinib-treated CLL. Assay used: immunoSEQ multiplex PCR; TCRdb lists only in-frame clones, some missing. The sample includes a few hundred thousand clones, 70% seen only once; the top ten take approximately 15%. Sequenced here: PBMCs, sampled after 24 months of ibrutinib treatment. Source of these receptors: a human donor with chronic lymphocytic leukemia.

This clone has a single count. This chain uses TRBV7-8 with TRBJ1-5; 7 bases agree with TRBD1. Germline V gene data show CDR1 as SGHVS and CDR2 as FQNEAQ. The CDR3 is 15 residues long. V shed 1 base, J shed 4 bases, and the junction held 4 bases outside the gene matches. CDR3 in DNA: TGTGCCAGCAGCTTAGTAGGGGGCTTAAATCAGCCCCAGCATTTT. This encodes CASSLVGGLNQPQHF.

The V and J genes are TRBV27 and TRBJ2-1; 7 bases align to TRBD1. The CDR3 totals 13 residues. Germline V gene lookup returns CDR1 MNHEY and CDR2 SMNVEV (reference sequence). V lost 0 bases to trimming and J lost 7 bases; unmatched junction nucleotides: 0. CDR3 in amino acids: CASSLSTGNEQFF. The CDR3, as DNA: TGTGCCAGCAGTTTATCGACAGGGAATGAGCAGTTCTTC.

The V gene is TRBV29-1, the J gene TRBJ1-2; D is undetermined. From germline, CDR1 is SQVTM and CDR2 ANQGSEA. The CDR3 runs 14 residues. Trimming left V 6 bases short and J 6 bases short, with 20 bases between. The CDR3 coding sequence is TGCAGCGTCCCTCCGGCGGTAGAACGGGATGGCTACACCTTC. Its protein product is CSVPPAVERDGYTF.

This clone appeared a few times. The gene calls are TRBV27 and TRBJ2-1; TRBD2 aligns across 11 bases. This CDR3 has 16 residues. V dropped 7 bases and J dropped 3; count of bases not matched to a gene: 8. Germline V lookup: CDR1 MNHEY, CDR2 SMNVEV (reference sequence). DNA of the CDR3: TGTGCCAGCACCTTACGACTAGCGGGAAACTACAATGAGCAGTTCTTC. It yields the protein CASTLRLAGNYNEQFF.

A few counts support this clone. This rearrangement joins TRBV7-2 to TRBJ2-7; D not certain. Germline values: CDR1 SGHTA, CDR2 FQGNSA. The V and J ends lost 1 base and 2 bases respectively, with 12 bases between them. The CDR3 runs 15 residues. The CDR3 region is CASSLVGSEPYEQYF. CDR3 nucleotide sequence: TGTGCCAGCAGCTTAGTAGGTTCTGAGCCCTACGAGCAGTACTTC.

This rearrangement joins TRBV2 to TRBJ2-1; weak D call: TRBD2 (6 bases). Deletions cut 5 bases from V and 7 bases from J, with 15 bases between. This CDR3 is 14 amino acids long. Germline CDR1 and CDR2: SNHLY and FYNNEI. CDR3 in DNA: TGTGCCAGCAGTATCGGGGGATCGAGGAATGAGCAGTTCTTC. This sequence encodes CASSIGGSRNEQFF.

This clone has more than one count but fewer than ten. This chain's CDR3 is CSVEDWTGPTNYGYTF. CDR3 in DNA: TGCAGCGTTGAAGATTGGACAGGGCCTACTAACTATGGCTACACCTTC. The J gene is TRBJ1-2, the V gene TRBV29-1; 8 positions match TRBD1. V trimming: 0 bases; J trimming: 0 bases; junction bases outside the gene matches: 6. Germline CDR1 is SQVTM and CDR2 is ANQGSEA. CDR3 size: 16 residues.

The rearrangement uses TRBV5-1 and TRBJ2-1; D tentatively fits TRBD1 or TRBD2 (5 bases each). Between the trimmed V and J ends, which lost 5 bases and 5 bases, there was a span of 14 bases. CDR1 is SGHRS and CDR2 is YFSETQ in the germline V gene. This CDR3 is 14 amino acids long. The CDR3 DNA sequence: TGCGCCAGCAGTTTAGAGGGGTTGGACAATGAGCAGTTCTTC. This sequence encodes CASSLEGLDNEQFF.

This clone has more than one count but fewer than ten. This chain links TRBV28 with TRBJ2-5, with TRBD2 as a possible D gene (6 bases). Germline loops: CDR1 MDHEN, CDR2 SYDVKM. Trimming pared 2 bases from V and 5 bases from J, leaving 9 bases between. CDR3 length: 13 amino acids. This chain's CDR3 is CASSLGTRETQYF. The DNA of the CDR3 is TGTGCCAGCAGTTTAGGGACTCGGGAGACCCAGTACTTC.

The chain uses TRBV30 and TRBJ2-1; no definite D call. The CDR3 covers 11 residues. Germline CDR1 is GTSNPN and CDR2 is SVGIG (reference sequence). Trimming shortened V by 3 bases and J by 9 bases, and 9 bases separated the two germline ends. The CDR3 region is CAWSVSVEQFF. The CDR3 nucleotides are TGTGCCTGGAGCGTTAGTGTTGAGCAGTTCTTC.

The CDR3 is CASSVIGAGPINYGYTF. The DNA for the CDR3 is TGTGCCAGCAGCGTAATTGGGGCAGGGCCAATTAACTATGGCTACACCTTC. The chain carries TRBV9 and TRBJ1-2; D is perhaps TRBD1 (5 bases). The germline V and J ends were trimmed by 1 base and 1 base, with 17 bases remaining between them. The CDR3 extends over 17 amino acids. Germline CDR1 and CDR2: SGDLS and YYNGEE. Combining the CDR3 with reference TRBV9 and TRBJ1-2 gives the whole variable domain DSGVTQTPKHLITATGQRVTLRCSPRSGDLSVYWYQQSLDQGLQFLIQYYNGEERAKGNILERFSAQQFPDLHSELNLSSLELGDSALYFCASSVIGAGPINYGYTFGSGTRLTVV.

In the case of this clone: Other DNA sequences in the sample encode the same CDR3. This chain uses TRBV9 with TRBJ2-3; D not resolved. V shed 0 bases and J shed 4 bases, with 3 bases lying between them. Germline CDR1 SGDLS, CDR2 YYNGEE. This CDR3 is built from 12 residues. The CDR3 DNA is TGTGCCAGCAGCGTAGGTTCAGATACGCAGTATTTT. Protein product: CASSVGSDTQYF.

The V call is TRBV4-2, the J call TRBJ2-1; D is uncertain. V was cut by 0 bases and J by 0 bases, with 3 bases left in between. CDR3 length equals 14 residues. Germline-derived CDR1 and CDR2 are LGHNA and YNFKEQ. The CDR3 DNA follows: TGTGCCAGCAGCCAAGAGGGCTCCTACAATGAGCAGTTCTTC. Translation: CASSQEGSYNEQFF.

The CDR3 reads CASSLGIAGGYEQYF. CDR3 sequence (DNA): TGTGCCAGCAGCTTAGGCATAGCGGGAGGATACGAGCAGTACTTC. The chain employs TRBV11-3 and TRBJ2-7; 10 bases agree with TRBD2. Germline V gene sequence: CDR1 SGHNT, CDR2 YENEEA. The CDR3 is made up of 15 amino acids. J was trimmed by 4 bases and V by 1 base; bases with no gene match: 4.

V is TRBV9 and J is TRBJ2-7; 7 nucleotides match TRBD1. The CDR3 sequence is 14 residues long. The germline V gene encodes CDR1 SGDLS and CDR2 YYNGEE. With 4 bases clipped from V and 5 bases from J, the junction kept 9 bases outside the gene matches. CDR3 sequence reads: CASSPSEGAHEQYF. The CDR3 DNA reads TGTGCCAGCAGCCCCTCCGAGGGGGCCCACGAGCAGTACTTC.

This CDR3 reads CASSRGTVGLFF. The CDR3 nucleotides read TGTGCCAGCAGCAGGGGGACGGTGGGACTGTTTTTT. The chain is built from TRBV7-9 and TRBJ1-4, with TRBD1 as a possible D gene (6 bases). The CDR3 has 12 residues. Trimming removed 5 bases at V and 13 bases at J, with 14 bases between. The germline V gene has CDR1 SEHNR and CDR2 FQNEAQ (reference sequence).

The chain joins TRBV27 to TRBJ1-2, with TRBD1 matching over 7 bases. Trimming cost V 5 bases and J 7 bases; bases outside gene matches: 7. The germline V gene has CDR1 MNHEY and CDR2 SMNVEV (reference sequence). The CDR3 loop spans 13 amino acids. CDR3 protein: CASSETGSAGYTF. In DNA, the CDR3 is TGTGCCAGCAGTGAGACAGGGTCAGCTGGCTACACCTTC.

V gene TRBV13 combines with J gene TRBJ1-3; unclear D gene. Trimming took 7 bases from V and 2 from J, leaving 9 bases between them. Germline CDR1 is PRHDT and CDR2 is FYEKMQ (reference sequence). CDR3 length: 13 amino acids. CDR3 protein: CASTENPGNTIYF. The CDR3 nucleotides are TGTGCCAGCACCGAGAACCCTGGAAACACCATATATTTT.

This clone turned up a few times. DNA for the CDR3: TGTGCCAGCAGCTATCACGACGGCAGGGGGCACAATGAGCAGTTCTTC. As protein: CASSYHDGRGHNEQFF. The chain links TRBV28 to TRBJ2-1, with 8 positions matching TRBD1. CDR1 and CDR2 (germline): MDHEN, SYDVKM. Losses at the gene ends were 6 bases for V and 5 bases for J; bases not matched to a gene: 12. CDR3 size: 16 residues.

This clone was counted a few times. CDR3 coding DNA: TGTGCCAGCAGCGTAGGGCTGGGCAGTCCCTTTAACTATGGCTACACCTTC. It encodes CASSVGLGSPFNYGYTF. This sequence joins TRBV9 and TRBJ1-2; no clear D gene. The CDR3 loop spans 17 amino acids. Looked up from germline, CDR1 is SGDLS and CDR2 is YYNGEE. Trimming took 0 bases from V and 1 from J, leaving 16 bases between them.

The chain links TRBV7-2 to TRBJ2-1; 9 nucleotides agree with TRBD2. Germline V CDR1 and CDR2: SGHTA, FQGNSA. The CDR3 has 18 residues. V was clipped by 3 bases and J by 6 bases; unmatched bases: 15. DNA of the CDR3: TGTGCCAGCAGCTTGCTGCCGGTCGGGACTAGCAGGGGCAATGAGCAGTTCTTC. It specifies CASSLLPVGTSRGNEQFF.

The chain joins TRBV4-3 to TRBJ2-5; D may match TRBD1 or TRBD2 (5 bases each). The V and J ends lost 3 bases and 5 bases respectively, with 13 bases between them. The CDR3 covers 14 residues. Germline CDR1 is LGHNA and CDR2 is YSLEER. The CDR3 DNA is TGCGCCAGCAGCCAGGGACGATTCGAGGAGACCCAGTACTTC. Translating it yields CASSQGRFEETQYF.

This chain links TRBV20-1 with TRBJ1-2, with D unclear. The CDR3 contains 10 residues. Germline V gives CDR1 DFQATT, CDR2 SNEGSKA (reference sequence). V lost 5 bases and J 1 base, leaving 2 bases between the germline ends. This CDR3 is CSALNYGYTF. CDR3 coding DNA: TGCAGTGCTCTTAACTATGGCTACACCTTC.

The CDR3 loop reads CATGLAQGETQYF. CDR3 in DNA: TGTGCCACGGGACTAGCGCAGGGGGAGACCCAGTACTTC. This rearrangement joins TRBV27 to TRBJ2-5; 10 nucleotides agree with TRBD2. Trimming took 10 bases from V and 5 from J; bases not matched to a gene: 7. Germline CDR1 and CDR2: MNHEY and SMNVEV (reference sequence). The CDR3 covers 13 residues.